Presented here are 21 T cell receptor beta chains from one specimen sequenced in a study of technical replicates of blood from several donors. Generated by immunoSEQ multiplex PCR, the TCRdb table keeps only in-frame clones and is missing some. The sample carries approximately 53,000 clones, 95% to 97% recorded once. Sequencing input: T cells isolated from PBMCs. All receptors derive from a human donor in good health.

The chain uses TRBV14 and TRBJ2-5; D possibly corresponds to TRBD1 (6 bases). This CDR3 comprises 15 residues. Between the trimmed V and J ends, which lost 5 bases and 6 bases, there was a span of 19 bases. CDR1 and CDR2 (germline): SGHDN, FVKESK. CDR3 sequence reads: CASSFGQSIWKTQYF. The CDR3 DNA reads as TGTGCCAGCAGCTTCGGACAGTCGATCTGGAAGACCCAGTACTTC.

This clone was observed a single time. The genes are TRBV6-5 and TRBJ2-7; no clear D. V was trimmed by 4 bases and J by 2 bases, leaving 9 bases between them. Germline values: CDR1 MNHEY, CDR2 SVGAGI. CDR3 length: 13 amino acids. CDR3 bases: TGTGCCAGCAGTTTATCCGACACCTACGAGCAGTACTTC. It is translated as CASSLSDTYEQYF.

The rearrangement joins TRBV4-1 to TRBJ2-7; 12 nucleotides line up with TRBD2. The trim removed 2 bases at V and 6 bases at J, leaving 5 bases unmatched. CDR3 length equals 15 residues. Germline V CDR1 and CDR2: MGHRA, YSYEKL. The CDR3 DNA reads as TGCGCCAGCAGCCAATCCGGGACTAGCGGGTTCGAGCAGTACTTC. The encoded protein is CASSQSGTSGFEQYF.

The chain combines TRBV2 with TRBJ2-2; tentatively, D is TRBD1 (6 bases). There are 15 residues in the CDR3. CDR1 and CDR2 (germline): SNHLY, FYNNEI. Trimming shortened V by 1 base and J by 1 base, and 7 bases separated the two germline ends. The CDR3 is CASSEGTVNTGELFF. In DNA form, the CDR3 reads TGTGCCAGCAGTGAAGGGACAGTGAACACCGGGGAGCTGTTTTTT.

The chain combines TRBV4-1 with TRBJ2-7, with 9 bases identical to TRBD2. Germline V lookup: CDR1 MGHRA, CDR2 YSYEKL. The CDR3 runs 16 residues. The V segment lost 4 bases and the J segment 0 bases; nucleotides outside the gene matches: 7. Written as DNA, the CDR3 is TGCGCCAGCAGCCCCCAGCAGCGGGAGGCCTCCTACGAGCAGTACTTC. Translated: CASSPQQREASYEQYF.

The chain combines TRBV28 with TRBJ2-5, with 8 bases that match TRBD1. Trimming removed 9 bases from V and 2 bases from J; junction bases left unmatched: 11. Germline values: CDR1 MDHEN, CDR2 SYDVKM. The CDR3 totals 15 residues. CDR3 protein: CASRRGRRDQETQYF. The CDR3 DNA sequence: TGTGCCAGTCGCAGGGGGCGCAGGGATCAAGAGACCCAGTACTTC.

This chain connects TRBV11-2 to TRBJ1-2; 7 bases align to TRBD1. CDR3 length: 13 residues. The V and J ends lost 4 bases and 8 bases, in that order; junction bases with no gene match: 7. Germline assignment: CDR1 SGHAT and CDR2 FQNNGV. CDR3 amino acids: CASSSGRGKGYTF. DNA of the CDR3: TGTGCCAGCAGCTCCGGCAGGGGGAAAGGCTACACCTTC.

The chain recombines TRBV19 with TRBJ2-1; D is possibly TRBD1 (6 bases). Deletions cut 8 bases from V and 2 bases from J, with 10 bases between. This CDR3 is 13 amino acids long. Germline CDR1 and CDR2: LNHDA and SQIVND (reference sequence). CDR3: CASAGVTYNEQFF. In DNA, the CDR3 is TGTGCCAGTGCAGGGGTAACCTACAATGAGCAGTTCTTC.

The rearrangement links TRBV7-3 to TRBJ1-2, with 9 bases identical to TRBD1. V lost 4 bases to trimming and J lost 7 bases; unmatched junction nucleotides: 7. CDR1 SGHTA and CDR2 FQGTGA come from the germline V gene. This CDR3 has 14 residues. CDR3 amino acids: CASSSTGGTGGYTF. The CDR3 DNA follows: TGTGCCAGCAGCTCTACAGGGGGCACGGGTGGCTACACCTTC.

The chain carries TRBV6-1 and TRBJ2-1; 7 bases agree with TRBD2. Per the germline V gene, CDR1 is MNHNS and CDR2 is SASEGT. V trimming: 8 bases; J trimming: 0 bases; junction bases outside the gene matches: 4. The CDR3 covers 14 residues. For the CDR3, the DNA is TGTGCCAGCGCGCGGGAGATCTCCTACAATGAGCAGTTCTTC. This codes for CASAREISYNEQFF.

The J gene is TRBJ2-2, the V gene TRBV19; D is uncertain. Germline V lookup: CDR1 LNHDA, CDR2 SQIVND (reference sequence). Trimming cost V 3 bases and J 4 bases, with 6 bases left between them. The CDR3 is 13 residues long. CDR3 in amino acids: CASSMWSTGELFF. CDR3 nucleotide sequence: TGTGCCAGTAGTATGTGGAGCACCGGGGAGCTGTTTTTT.

This clone was picked up a small number of times. The chain employs TRBV9 and TRBJ2-1; no firm D call. Germline V gene data show CDR1 as SGDLS and CDR2 as YYNGEE. The CDR3 has 15 amino acids. Trimming stripped 0 bases from V and 0 bases from J, with 7 bases between. The CDR3: CASSVASSSYNEQFF. The DNA for the CDR3 is TGTGCCAGCAGCGTAGCTTCGAGCTCCTACAATGAGCAGTTCTTC.

The V gene is TRBV5-5, the J gene TRBJ2-1; D is unresolved. Trimming took 1 base from V and 3 from J, leaving 11 bases between them. Germline CDR1 SGHKS, CDR2 YYEKEE (reference sequence). This CDR3 has 15 amino acids. The CDR3, as DNA: TGTGCCAGCAGCTTGCTGTATCCGAGCTACAATGAGCAGTTCTTC. Its translation is CASSLLYPSYNEQFF.

The DNA of the CDR3 is TGTGCCAGCAGCTCCCGGGACAGGGCCAACGAGCAGTACTTC. Its protein product is CASSSRDRANEQYF. This chain links TRBV11-3 with TRBJ2-7, with 9 bases identical to TRBD1. This CDR3 contains 14 residues. Germline CDR1 is SGHNT and CDR2 is YENEEA. Trimming removed 4 bases from V and 5 bases from J; junction bases left unmatched: 6.

V is TRBV28 and J is TRBJ1-2; 12 nucleotides match TRBD1. This CDR3 comprises 14 residues. Trimming cost V 6 bases and J 8 bases; bases outside gene matches: 7. The germline gives CDR1 MDHEN, CDR2 SYDVKM. Written as DNA, the CDR3 is TGTGCCAGCAGGCTGGGACAGGGGGCGGGGGGCTACACCTTC. Amino acid sequence: CASRLGQGAGGYTF.

The chain links TRBV20-1 to TRBJ2-3, with unresolved D. CDR3 length: 10 amino acids. Germline CDR1 is DFQATT and CDR2 is SNEGSKA (reference sequence). The V end was cut by 5 bases, the J end by 11 bases, with 11 bases between. The CDR3 DNA is TGCAGTGCTCCCCCCCTCGGGCAGTATTTT. It translates to CSAPPLGQYF.

Only one count was recorded for this clone. This rearrangement joins TRBV27 to TRBJ2-7; 8 bases are a match to TRBD1. The CDR3 extends over 14 amino acids. The trim removed 3 bases at V and 4 bases at J, leaving 5 bases unmatched. Germline values: CDR1 MNHEY, CDR2 SMNVEV (reference sequence). The CDR3 nucleotides read TGTGCCAGCAGTTTGGACAGGGAGCTATACGAGCAGTACTTC. Translated: CASSLDRELYEQYF.

CDR3 DNA sequence: TGTGCCGTCCTCGGGACAGGGGACCAGCCCCAGCATTTT. Protein product: CAVLGTGDQPQHF. The gene calls are TRBV2 and TRBJ1-5; 10 bases fit TRBD1. CDR3 length: 13 amino acids. V lost 11 bases to trimming and J lost 7 bases; unmatched junction nucleotides: 8. The germline CDR1 and CDR2 sequences are SNHLY and FYNNEI.

The rearrangement uses TRBV28 and TRBJ2-7, with TRBD2 matching 8 bases. The germline V gene encodes CDR1 MDHEN and CDR2 SYDVKM. Losses at the gene ends were 2 bases for V and 4 bases for J; bases not matched to a gene: 4. The length of the CDR3 is 14 residues. CDR3 nucleotide sequence: TGTGCCAGCAGTTTAGCGGGAGGAGCTTACGAGCAGTACTTC. The encoded protein is CASSLAGGAYEQYF. The full variable domain, completed using reference TRBV28 and TRBJ2-7, is DVKVTQSSRYLVKRTGEKVFLECVQDMDHENMFWYRQDPGLGLRLIYFSYDVKMKEKGDIPEGYSVSREKKERFSLILESASTNQTSMYLCASSLAGGAYEQYFGPGTRLTVT.

The genes are TRBV30 and TRBJ1-1; possibly TRBD1 for D (6 bases). Trimming stripped 3 bases from V and 1 base from J, with 6 bases between. In germline, CDR1 is GTSNPN, CDR2 SVGIG (reference sequence). This CDR3 region has 12 residues. The CDR3 DNA reads as TGTGCCTGGAGGACAGGGAACACTGAAGCTTTCTTT. Translating it yields CAWRTGNTEAFF.

The CDR3 DNA sequence: TGTGCCAGCAGCTCTGGGGACAGGTCAATGGATACGCAGTATTTT. It is translated as CASSSGDRSMDTQYF. The chain links TRBV5-4 to TRBJ2-3; TRBD1 matches 8 bases. Germline V gene data show CDR1 as SGHNT and CDR2 as YYREEE (reference sequence). With 3 bases clipped from V and 6 bases from J, the junction kept 9 bases outside the gene matches. The CDR3 length is 15 residues.